This passage covers 19 T cell receptor beta chains from one sample sequenced in a study of cytomegalovirus exposure and HLA in healthy donors. The PCR made use of 60 Vbeta and 13 Jbeta primers. The method was immunoSEQ multiplex PCR; TCRdb's version includes in-frame clones alone and lacks a portion of them. The sample includes some 160,000 clones, approximately 80% seen only once; the top ten take roughly 6.3%. The sequenced sample consisted of PBMCs. The receptors come from a male donor in good health and CMV-seropositive.

The chain couples TRBV7-8 to TRBJ2-7; D is perhaps TRBD2 (6 bases). This CDR3 has 15 amino acids. Per the germline V gene, CDR1 is SGHVS and CDR2 is FQNEAQ. V gave up 6 bases and J gave up 2 bases, with 17 bases separating them. CDR3 in amino acids: CASSLSGGFPYEQYF. In DNA form, the CDR3 reads TGTGCCAGCAGTTTATCTGGGGGGTTTCCCTACGAGCAGTACTTC.

This chain connects TRBV9 to TRBJ2-3; 9 bases are a match to TRBD2. Germline CDR1 reads SGDLS; CDR2 reads YYNGEE. Losses at the gene ends were 6 bases for V and 7 bases for J; bases not matched to a gene: 9. The CDR3 has 14 amino acids. Written as DNA, the CDR3 is TGTGCCAGCACCCCGGGACTAGCAAAGCATACGCAGTATTTT. This sequence encodes CASTPGLAKHTQYF. The full variable domain, with the rest looked up from reference TRBV9 and TRBJ2-3, is DSGVTQTPKHLITATGQRVTLRCSPRSGDLSVYWYQQSLDQGLQFLIQYYNGEERAKGNILERFSAQQFPDLHSELNLSSLELGDSALYFCASTPGLAKHTQYFGPGTRLTVL.

The V gene is TRBV5-8, the J gene TRBJ2-7; 7 bases fit TRBD1. The CDR3 runs to 15 residues. Germline lookup yields CDR1 SGHTS and CDR2 YDEGEE. Unmatched junction bases numbered 7, after V lost 4 bases and J lost 0 bases. Here the CDR3 reads CASSPAGGSSYEQYF. As DNA, the CDR3 is TGTGCCAGCAGCCCAGCAGGGGGTAGCTCCTACGAGCAGTACTTC.

In its sample, this clone was seen a few times. This chain connects TRBV7-2 to TRBJ2-7; D might be TRBD1 (6 bases). This CDR3 has 15 amino acids. Germline assignment: CDR1 SGHTA and CDR2 FQGNSA. Trimming cost V 0 bases and J 1 base, with 10 bases left between them. The CDR3 coding sequence is TGTGCCAGCAGCTTAGCGGCAGGGACATCCTACGAGCAGTACTTC. It is translated as CASSLAAGTSYEQYF.

The J gene is TRBJ2-7, the V gene TRBV28; D gene ambiguous. Trimming cost V 4 bases and J 0 bases, with 7 bases left between them. The germline V gene has CDR1 MDHEN and CDR2 SYDVKM. This CDR3 contains 13 residues. CDR3 sequence reads: CASSYSHSYEQYF. CDR3 DNA sequence: TGTGCCAGCAGTTACAGCCACTCCTACGAGCAGTACTTC.

The rearrangement links TRBV27 to TRBJ2-7, with 13 bases lining up with TRBD2. Trimming at V came to 3 bases and at J to 5 bases, leaving 4 bases not matched to a gene. The germline CDR1 and CDR2 sequences are MNHEY and SMNVEV (reference sequence). CDR3 length: 15 amino acids. Here the CDR3 DNA reads TGTGCCAGCAGTTTGGGACTAGCGGGATCAGACGAGCAGTACTTC. It specifies CASSLGLAGSDEQYF.

This clone was seen more than once but under ten times. The V call is TRBV28, the J call TRBJ2-3; D might be TRBD2 (6 bases). Germline V CDR1 and CDR2: MDHEN, SYDVKM. The CDR3 sequence is 12 residues long. CDR3 region: CVSGRRTDTQYF. CDR3 nucleotides: TGTGTTAGCGGTAGAAGGACAGATACGCAGTATTTT.

The chain couples TRBV6-5 to TRBJ2-5, with a tentative D call TRBD1 (6 bases). This CDR3 has 15 residues. Germline CDR1 and CDR2: MNHEY and SVGAGI. V was pared by 6 bases and J by 1 base, with 15 bases between. In DNA form, the CDR3 reads TGTGCCAGCAGACGTACCGGGACACTCCAAGAGACCCAGTACTTC. It translates to CASRRTGTLQETQYF.

The genes are TRBV9 and TRBJ2-1; D is possibly TRBD1 (6 bases). This CDR3 spans 15 amino acids. The germline V gene has CDR1 SGDLS and CDR2 YYNGEE. Trimming stripped 4 bases from V and 4 bases from J, with 15 bases between. CDR3 in DNA: TGTGCCAGCAGCCCAAAAGGACAGCCTTACAATGAGCAGTTCTTC. Protein sequence: CASSPKGQPYNEQFF.

For this clone: A junction end diverges from the germline sequence, so it may reflect a read error. V usage is TRBV7-9 and J usage is TRBJ1-2; no clear D gene. Looked up from germline, CDR1 is SEHNR and CDR2 is FQNEAQ (reference sequence). This CDR3 has 13 residues. CDR3 residues: CSSNHLSPYGYTF. The CDR3 DNA is TGTTCCAGCAACCATCTGAGCCCCTATGGCTACACCTTC.

Details on this clone: At one of its ends the junction is not consistent with the germline gene, which may arise from a read error. The CDR3 sequence: CASTLTSGYEQYF. In DNA, the CDR3 is TGTGCCAGCACCTTGACTAGCGGATACGAGCAGTACTTC. The genes are TRBV5-5 and TRBJ2-7, with TRBD2 identical over 9 bases. Per the germline V gene, CDR1 is SGHKS and CDR2 is YYEKEE (reference sequence). CDR3 size: 13 residues.

This rearrangement joins TRBV7-8 to TRBJ2-1, with 9 bases fitting TRBD2. In germline, CDR1 is SGHVS, CDR2 FQNEAQ. The CDR3 length is 15 residues. Trimming took 2 bases from V and 4 from J; bases not matched to a gene: 3. The CDR3, as DNA: TGTGCCAGCAGCTTAAGGACTAGCGAATACAATGAGCAGTTCTTC. Its translation is CASSLRTSEYNEQFF.

This clone was observed a few times. This CDR3 reads CASSAKPRGYTF. The CDR3 coding sequence is TGTGCCAGCAGCGCTAAACCCCGGGGCTACACCTTC. The chain carries TRBV9 and TRBJ1-2, with D unresolved. CDR1 and CDR2 (germline): SGDLS, YYNGEE. CDR3 length: 12 amino acids. The V gene lost 3 bases and the J gene lost 8 bases, with 11 bases spanning the gap.

The CDR3 DNA sequence: TGTGCCAGCAGCTCCCCCGACAGGTCTACCGGGGAGCTGTTTTTT. The encoded protein is CASSSPDRSTGELFF. The chain recombines TRBV5-4 with TRBJ2-2, with D perhaps matching TRBD1 (6 bases). Deletions cut 3 bases from V and 5 bases from J, with 14 bases between. CDR1 SGHNT and CDR2 YYREEE come from the germline V gene (reference sequence). The CDR3 extends over 15 amino acids.

This chain joins TRBV28 and TRBJ2-7; maybe TRBD2 (5 bases). This CDR3 comprises 14 residues. Germline assignment: CDR1 MDHEN and CDR2 SYDVKM. V was pared by 6 bases and J by 0 bases, with 12 bases between. DNA for the CDR3: TGTGCCAGCAGACCAACTAGTGGCTCCTACGAGCAGTACTTC. Residues: CASRPTSGSYEQYF.

The chain carries TRBV19 and TRBJ2-7, with 9 bases lining up with TRBD1. The CDR3 has 14 amino acids. Per germline, CDR1 LNHDA and CDR2 SQIVND (reference sequence). V was clipped by 7 bases and J by 2 bases; unmatched bases: 6. CDR3 DNA: TGTGCCAGTACTTGGACAGGGGATACCTACGAGCAGTACTTC. Its translation is CASTWTGDTYEQYF.

This clone was seen a single time. The rearrangement uses TRBV30 and TRBJ2-1, with 11 bases aligning to TRBD2. The germline CDR1 and CDR2 sequences are GTSNPN and SVGIG (reference sequence). This CDR3 contains 15 residues. V lost 4 bases, J lost 10 bases, and 12 bases stayed unmatched. The CDR3 coding sequence is TGTGCCTGGACCGAAGTACTAGCGGGAGTGGGGGAGCAGTTCTTC. Translating gives CAWTEVLAGVGEQFF.

CDR3 residues: CASSLPGGGAFF. As DNA, the CDR3 is TGTGCCAGCAGCTTACCGGGCGGGGGAGCTTTCTTT. This chain connects TRBV28 to TRBJ1-1; possibly TRBD1 for D (5 bases). Deletions cut 6 bases from V and 10 bases from J, with 15 bases between. Germline CDR1 and CDR2: MDHEN and SYDVKM. This CDR3 comprises 12 residues.

This clone occurred a few times. The V call is TRBV5-6, the J call TRBJ2-4, with 7 bases fitting TRBD1. J was trimmed by 3 bases and V by 4 bases; bases with no gene match: 1. This CDR3 contains 13 residues. Germline V gene lookup returns CDR1 SGHDT and CDR2 YYEEEE. CDR3 residues: CASSGDSKNIQYF. DNA of the CDR3: TGTGCCAGCAGCGGGGACAGCAAAAACATTCAGTACTTC.